This is a list of T cell receptor beta chains from one sample in a study of CD8+ T cells in alopecia areata. The protocol was immunoSEQ multiplex PCR, while the TCRdb copy is restricted to in-frame clones and leaves out a portion. The table includes approximately 140,000 clones, more than 40% detected once. Sequenced material: CD4+ T cells sorted from blood. Source of these receptors: a human donor with alopecia areata. Both conserved end residues are part of each CDR3. D genes are given only for firm matches. Some rows mark clone size as missing; the rest say once, few, many or name a class of expanded clone.

clone size,D gene,V gene,J gene,CDR3 DNA,CDR3 protein
.,.,TRBV4-1,TRBJ1-2,TGCGCCAGCAGCCAAGAACGTGGGAATGGCTACACCTTC,CASSQERGNGYTF
.,TRBD1,TRBV29-1,TRBJ2-3,TGCAGCGTTGAACTAGGCACAGGGGGAACAGATACGCAGTATTTT,CSVELGTGGTDTQYF
.,.,TRBV27,TRBJ1-2,TGTGCCAGCAGTCAAGACAGAGTCTATGGCTACACCTTC,CASSQDRVYGYTF
.,.,TRBV5-1,TRBJ2-7,TGCGCCAGCAGCTCAACTTCCTACGAGCAGTACTTC,CASSSTSYEQYF
.,TRBD2,TRBV5-1,TRBJ2-7,TGCGCCAGCAGCTTGGGATGGAGCGGGAGGACTTCCGAGCAGTACTTC,CASSLGWSGRTSEQYF
.,.,TRBV28,TRBJ1-4,TGTGCCAGCAGCGGTGCAACTAATGAAAAACTGTTTTTT,CASSGATNEKLFF
few,.,TRBV29-1,TRBJ1-1,TGCAGCGTTGCCCGGAACTTTAATAAGGTGAACACTGAAGCTTTCTTT,CSVARNFNKVNTEAFF
few,.,TRBV7-3,TRBJ2-1,TGTGCCAGCAGCTTAATCGGGGAAAGGGGTGAGCAGTTCTTC,CASSLIGERGEQFF
.,TRBD2,TRBV19,TRBJ2-1,TGTGCCAGTAGTATGGGACTGGGACTAGCGGACAATGAGCAGTTCTTC,CASSMGLGLADNEQFF
.,.,TRBV5-1,TRBJ2-7,TGCGCCAGCCACGCAGGGGGGGAGAGCTCCTACGAGCAGTACTTC,CASHAGGESSYEQYF
few,.,TRBV28,TRBJ2-1,TGTGCCAGCCTCCTCTTGGGGCAAAACAATGAGCAGTTCTTC,CASLLLGQNNEQFF
.,.,TRBV2,TRBJ2-1,TGTGCCAGCCTTACTTGGCCCTACAATGAGCAGTTCTTC,CASLTWPYNEQFF
.,.,TRBV6-4,TRBJ2-1,TGTGCCAGCAGTGACTTTAGTTCGGGGGCCGGCAATGAGCAGTTCTTC,CASSDFSSGAGNEQFF
few,.,TRBV29-1,TRBJ1-4,TGCAGCGTTGGGGGGGTAAATGAAAAACTGTTTTTT,CSVGGVNEKLFF
.,.,TRBV4-1,TRBJ1-1,TGCGCCAGCAGCCACGCCGCTGGGAGCATGAACACTGAAGCTTTCTTT,CASSHAAGSMNTEAFF
.,TRBD2,TRBV6-1,TRBJ2-3,TGTGCCAGCAGGCGTCTAGCGGGAGGTACAGATACGCAGTATTTT,CASRRLAGGTDTQYF
.,TRBD2,TRBV11-2,TRBJ2-7,TGTGCCAGCAGCTTTAGCGGGAGCGTCTACGAGCAGTACTTC,CASSFSGSVYEQYF
.,.,TRBV6-5,TRBJ2-5,TGTGCCAGCAGGTCCCCACGCCAGGGGGAGACCCAGTACTTC,CASRSPRQGETQYF
.,.,TRBV5-4,TRBJ2-3,TGTGCCAGCAGCTTGGTAGCTAAGGTGGATACGCAGTATTTT,CASSLVAKVDTQYF
.,.,TRBV7-2,TRBJ1-5,TGTGCCAGCAGCTTAGGTGGACGGCCTGAGTGGGGCCAGCATTTT,CASSLGGRPEWGQHF
.,.,TRBV25-1,TRBJ1-2,TGTGCCAGCAGTGAATTCGAAGGGGCGCGAGGCTACACCTTC,CASSEFEGARGYTF
few,.,TRBV7-9,TRBJ1-1,TGTGCCACCAGGGTGGAGGCGAACACTGAAGCTTTCTTT,CATRVEANTEAFF
.,.,TRBV27,TRBJ1-2,TGTGCCAGCAGTTTGAGAATTCCCCATACGGGCTACACCTTC,CASSLRIPHTGYTF
.,.,TRBV14,TRBJ1-4,TGTGCCAGCAGCCAAGCAAGTGCCTTGTTTTTT,CASSQASALFF
.,.,TRBV30,TRBJ1-2,TGTGCCTGGAGTGTACGGGGGATAAGTGGCTACACCTTC,CAWSVRGISGYTF
few,.,TRBV4-2,TRBJ2-7,TGTGCCAGCAGCCAAGCCGATGGCTTTAGGACAGTTACGTCCTACGAGCAGTACTTC,CASSQADGFRTVTSYEQYF
.,.,TRBV27,TRBJ2-2,TGTGCCAGCAGTTTTTACACCGGGGAGCTGTTTTTT,CASSFYTGELFF
few,.,TRBV18,TRBJ2-7,TGTGCCAGCTCACCACGGGTGAACTACGAGCAGTACTTC,CASSPRVNYEQYF
.,.,TRBV5-1,TRBJ2-6,.,CASILVGANVLTF
few,.,TRBV29-1,TRBJ2-1,TGCAGCGTTGAAAGAGGGACCGCCGGGCAGTTCTTC,CSVERGTAGQFF